This T cell receptor (beta chain) was recorded in a study of tumor-infiltrating lymphocytes in primary liver carcinoma. Study-level findings and limits: Tumor region pairs overlapped more than did tumor-adjacent and tumor-blood pairs.

About this clonotype itself: The antigen is undetermined. The junction departs from germline at one end; a sequencing error may be responsible.

Priming with a constant-region primer yielded TCR beta cDNA from approximately 500 ng total RNA. The TCR beta library was amplified through three nested multiplex PCR rounds in a modified ARM-PCR procedure. Primers for the first two PCR rounds were TRBV1-TRBV30 forward primers and a C-beta reverse primer (around 10 cycles per round). TCRdb independently ran MiXCR on the multiplex PCR reads; one entry per CDR3 protein. The data show 99,000 or so distinct CDR3 sequences, roughly 80% seen once. For each extraction, RNA and DNA were obtained together from around 18-30 mg of unsorted bulk tissue. Patients had chronic HBV infection and were treatment-naive. Collection of samples drew on five separate regions of each tumor. This CDR3 region has 11 residues.

The sequenced sample consisted of liver tumor tissue from sampling region 3. Subset: tumor region T3, left-lateral pole. The chain combines TRBV12-3 or TRBV12-4 with TRBJ2-7; D uncertain. This receptor was taken from a man aged 35-49 years with primary liver carcinoma and hepatitis B virus infection. This CDR3 reads CASSTTYEQYF. DNA of the CDR3: TGTGCCAGCAGTACCACCTACGAACAGTACTTC.